Here is one T cell receptor beta chain with its context. Only a few counts were recorded for this clone. Its antigen target is currently unknown. Base qualities are not recorded, but no much larger clone differs from it by a single base. This specimen comes from a study of OX40 agonist ivuxolimab in advanced cancers. Some background on the complete study: The costimulatory receptor OX40 (CD134) was targeted by ivuxolimab, a fully human IgG2 agonistic monoclonal antibody. A male proportion of 70% to 90% and a mean age of roughly 55 years, ranging from 23 to 79, were recorded for the dose-escalation cohort. The monotherapy dose-escalation portion (N ≈ 52 patients) of the phase I ivuxolimab trial is reported in the paper. The purpose of peripheral TCRbeta sequencing was to test whether ivuxolimab changed TCR sequence diversity and led to clonal T-cell expansion. Intravenous ivuxolimab was administered to patients every 2 weeks at six dose levels: 0.01, 0.1, 0.3, 1.5, 3 and 10 mg/kg. Partial responses occurred in three dose-escalation patients, of whom one had hepatocellular carcinoma and two had cutaneous melanoma. Patients were allowed to have had prior anti-PD-1, anti-PD-L1 or anti-CTLA-4 therapy, and approximately 40% of the dose-escalation patients had previously received checkpoint inhibitors. Among the roughly 50 dose-escalation patients, about 19 had hepatocellular carcinoma, around 15 melanoma, 9 renal cell carcinoma and 9 head and neck cancer. On the study overall, not on this receptor specifically: Which antigens the clonally expanded peripheral T cells were specific for was not determined. Low levels of normalized T-cell clonal expansion were also seen in some patients who did not respond. At doses from 0.1 to 3.0 mg/kg, clonal expansion was seen in both CD4+ and CD8+ blood T cells between baseline and week 6. On average, CD8+ T cells showed more expanded clones than CD4+ T cells after ivuxolimab. In the 0.1-3.0 mg/kg groups, partial responders had among the lowest normalized peripheral clonal expansion, particularly in CD8+ T cells.

Genomic DNA was isolated from the sorted cells so that the TCRbeta CDR3 region could be sequenced. TCRbeta CDR3 regions were sequenced using the immunoSEQ Assay. TCRdb took this table from immuneACCESS and kept in-frame rearrangements with V and J called. Such tables lack part of the clones; where checked against another copy, unresolved V genes explain under half of the gap, and the rest is unexplained. The sample records approximately 80,000 clones, 91% of which are singletons. Approximately 7.7% of the sample comes from the top ten. Inclusive of the bounding cysteine and phenylalanine, the CDR3 is 9 residues long. The CDR3 DNA has 27 bases and is translated from base 1. For CDR1 and CDR2, the germline V gene lists SGHDT and YYEEEE. A distance of 6 bases separates the germline ends of V and J, which lose 2 bases and 13 bases respectively. The trial excluded patients who had a history of autoimmune disease or were on systemic immunosuppression. Peripheral blood for TCR sequencing was drawn from every dose cohort at baseline, at cycle 4 day 1 and at cycle 7 day 1. The samples were taken from a phase I, first-in-human, multicenter, open-label dose-escalation trial of ivuxolimab. Adults with locally advanced or metastatic head and neck squamous cell, hepatocellular, melanoma or renal cell carcinoma were enrolled in the trial. Before TCR sequencing, CD4+ T cells and CD8+ T cells from peripheral blood were sorted into separate populations.

The sequence is built from TRBV5-6 and TRBJ1-1; the D gene lacks a confident call. This sequence originates from an adult with an advanced solid tumor such as melanoma, head and neck, liver or kidney cancer. Sequenced here: CD4+ or CD8+ T cells sorted from blood, sampled in a trial of the OX40 agonist ivuxolimab. The DNA sequence is as follows: TGTGCCAGCAGCTTATTCGGTTTCTTT. This sequence encodes CASSLFGFF.